These T cell receptor beta chains were read from a single sample in a study of shared clonotypes between healthy human individuals. Sequencing was performed with immunoSEQ multiplex PCR; in TCRdb, only in-frame clones are kept and a portion is missing. In the table there are some 2.1 million clones, roughly 94% of which are singletons. The source material was naive CD4+ T cells sorted from blood. These receptors all stem from a man aged 18 to 29 in good health. CDR3s include the opening cysteine and the closing phenylalanine or tryptophan. Fields, in order: CDR3 length, J gene, V gene, CDR3 protein.

CDR3 length: 15; J gene: TRBJ2-3; V gene: TRBV5-4; CDR3 protein: CASSSRPEGRDTQYF
CDR3 length: 15; J gene: TRBJ1-4; V gene: TRBV6-5; CDR3 protein: CASSSPGQGNEKLFF
CDR3 length: 11; J gene: TRBJ1-2; V gene: TRBV5-1; CDR3 protein: CASSSNYGYTF
CDR3 length: 14; J gene: TRBJ2-5; V gene: TRBV18; CDR3 protein: CASSSTGGQETQYF
CDR3 length: 15; J gene: TRBJ1-2; V gene: TRBV7-8; CDR3 protein: CASSLALPGSYGYTF
CDR3 length: 15; J gene: TRBJ1-1; V gene: TRBV10-3; CDR3 protein: CAISELYPGAAEAFF
CDR3 length: 16; J gene: TRBJ1-3; V gene: TRBV7-6; CDR3 protein: CASSLVSSGSGNTIYF
CDR3 length: 16; J gene: TRBJ2-2; V gene: TRBV6-6; CDR3 protein: CASSEIGGMNTGELFF
CDR3 length: 13; J gene: TRBJ2-7; V gene: TRBV10-3; CDR3 protein: CAISGQVSDEQYF
CDR3 length: 16; J gene: TRBJ1-3; V gene: TRBV15; CDR3 protein: CATSRDRTVSGNTIYF
CDR3 length: 15; J gene: TRBJ2-4; V gene: TRBV2; CDR3 protein: CASREGATIQNIQYF
CDR3 length: 15; J gene: TRBJ2-2; V gene: TRBV6-1; CDR3 protein: CASRKTGVDTGELFF
CDR3 length: 14; J gene: TRBJ1-2; V gene: TRBV9; CDR3 protein: CASSPNSNNYGYTF
CDR3 length: 14; J gene: TRBJ2-7; V gene: TRBV6-5; CDR3 protein: CASSYSPEDYEQYF
CDR3 length: 14; J gene: TRBJ2-6; V gene: TRBV2; CDR3 protein: CASKEESGANVLTF
CDR3 length: 14; J gene: TRBJ1-4; V gene: TRBV27; CDR3 protein: CASSLQGLNEKLFF
CDR3 length: 18; J gene: TRBJ1-5; V gene: TRBV4-1; CDR3 protein: CASSQDQGDFYSNQPQHF
CDR3 length: 13; J gene: TRBJ2-1; V gene: TRBV6-1; CDR3 protein: CASRDSLNNEQFF
CDR3 length: 17; J gene: TRBJ2-1; V gene: TRBV28; CDR3 protein: CASIDLGGWARAHEQFF
CDR3 length: 15; J gene: TRBJ1-1; V gene: TRBV2; CDR3 protein: CASRGAWGGDTEAFF
CDR3 length: 13; J gene: TRBJ1-6; V gene: TRBV6-5; CDR3 protein: CASSAAYNSPLHF
CDR3 length: 15; J gene: TRBJ1-1; V gene: TRBV18; CDR3 protein: CASSPGTGANTEAFF
CDR3 length: 13; J gene: TRBJ1-4; V gene: TRBV6-5; CDR3 protein: CASSSAGGEKLFF
CDR3 length: 11; J gene: TRBJ2-7; V gene: TRBV7-8; CDR3 protein: CASSPIYEQYF
CDR3 length: 12; J gene: TRBJ1-1; V gene: TRBV18; CDR3 protein: CASSLLTGEAFF
CDR3 length: 13; J gene: TRBJ2-3; V gene: TRBV10-2; CDR3 protein: CASRSTGTDTQYF
CDR3 length: 12; J gene: TRBJ1-2; V gene: TRBV30; CDR3 protein: CAWRRVNYGYTF
CDR3 length: 18; J gene: TRBJ2-3; V gene: TRBV7-9; CDR3 protein: CATIAGGYGLARTDTQYF
CDR3 length: 14; J gene: TRBJ2-7; V gene: TRBV11-3; CDR3 protein: CASSRDRGTYEQYF
CDR3 length: 13; J gene: TRBJ2-7; V gene: TRBV5-1; CDR3 protein: CASSGGQSYEQYF
CDR3 length: 14; J gene: TRBJ2-7; V gene: TRBV6-5; CDR3 protein: CASRPSGLTYEQYF
CDR3 length: 20; J gene: TRBJ2-1; V gene: TRBV6-1; CDR3 protein: CASSDASGLAGAVLRARQFF
CDR3 length: 16; J gene: TRBJ2-3; V gene: TRBV5-1; CDR3 protein: CASSLVAGGIPDTQYF
CDR3 length: 15; J gene: TRBJ2-3; V gene: TRBV6-5; CDR3 protein: CASSYSGGRADTQYF
CDR3 length: 16; J gene: TRBJ2-1; V gene: TRBV11-2; CDR3 protein: CASSPYGGGASDEQFF
CDR3 length: 15; J gene: TRBJ2-5; V gene: TRBV30; CDR3 protein: CAWSVRGGVSETQYF
CDR3 length: 17; J gene: TRBJ2-3; V gene: TRBV27; CDR3 protein: CASSRVQGTNDADTQYF
CDR3 length: 16; J gene: TRBJ2-5; V gene: TRBV7-9; CDR3 protein: CASSPDRLAAMGTQYF
CDR3 length: 14; J gene: TRBJ1-5; V gene: TRBV9; CDR3 protein: CASSPGRVNQPQHF
CDR3 length: 14; J gene: TRBJ2-7; V gene: TRBV6-5; CDR3 protein: CASSQGQGAYEQYF
CDR3 length: 16; J gene: TRBJ2-3; V gene: TRBV27; CDR3 protein: CASSLQGTSGTDTQYF
CDR3 length: 14; J gene: TRBJ1-4; V gene: TRBV5-5; CDR3 protein: CASSEGAFNEKLFF
CDR3 length: 15; J gene: TRBJ2-3; V gene: TRBV5-4; CDR3 protein: CASSTMEAGAGTQYF
CDR3 length: 14; J gene: TRBJ1-5; V gene: TRBV27; CDR3 protein: CASSFSQHDQPQHF
CDR3 length: 12; J gene: TRBJ1-1; V gene: TRBV10-1; CDR3 protein: CASSAGGTEAFF
CDR3 length: 15; J gene: TRBJ2-1; V gene: TRBV4-2; CDR3 protein: CASSQVIAGYNEQFF